The present T cell receptor (beta chain) was sequenced within a study of T cell responses to AZD1222 COVID-19 vaccine. Findings and limits, study-wide: The CD4 TCRs associated with vaccination extended across spike and predominated at 160-218 and 743-854. When two AZD1222 doses had been given, Spike-specific TCR breadth and depth rose. White British ancestry dominated among donors, who included more females, and clonal diversity was possibly underestimated.

To note about this clone: Antigen unknown.

Analysis merged second doses at about 4 or about 12 weeks. This table comes from immunoSEQ multiplex PCR, and its TCRdb copy is limited to in-frame clones, with some not included. Found here are over 85,000 clones, about 95% of them singletons; the top ten hold 2.9%. This sequence originates from an adult who received the AZD1222 COVID-19 vaccine. Material: peripheral blood, obtained 28 days after the second AZD1222 dose.

Here the CDR3 DNA reads TGTGCCAGCAGCGCGGGGGGCACTAAAGAGACCCAGTACTTC. Protein: CASSAGGTKETQYF. The chain has TRBV11-2 and TRBJ2-5, with 8 positions matching TRBD2. CDR3 length: 14 amino acids. After removal of 5 bases from V and 3 bases from J, the junction contained 5 bases not matched to a gene. The germline V gene has CDR1 SGHAT and CDR2 FQNNGV.